The 6 T cell receptor beta chains in this list originate from one sample, sequenced in a study of graft-versus-host responses after intestinal transplantation. TCRdb's table, derived via immunoSEQ multiplex PCR, lists solely in-frame clones and lacks some. Here the sample spans around 97,000 clones, roughly nine tenths being singletons. Their antigen targets remain unknown. Sample: unstimulated CD4+ T cells sorted from spleen or lymph node cells, taken before transplant. The receptors stem from a human donor who was the organ donor for an intestinal transplant.

CDR3 region: CASRPAGGNYGYTF. Written as DNA, the CDR3 is TGTGCCTCCCGTCCTGCAGGGGGTAACTATGGCTACACCTTC. The chain carries TRBV30 and TRBJ1-2; the match to TRBD1 covers 7 bases. The ends lost 7 bases at V and 1 base at J; junction bases unmatched: 9. Looked up from germline, CDR1 is GTSNPN and CDR2 is SVGIG (reference sequence). The CDR3 is 14 amino acids.

The chain couples TRBV10-3 to TRBJ1-2, with 7 bases lining up with TRBD1. The CDR3 contains 13 residues. Germline CDR1 ENHRY, CDR2 SYGVKD. Trimming cost V 4 bases and J 4 bases; bases outside gene matches: 3. This CDR3 reads CAISGGTVYGYTF. The CDR3 coding sequence is TGTGCCATCAGTGGAGGGACAGTCTATGGCTACACCTTC.

The chain employs TRBV19 and TRBJ1-3; D is ambiguous. Germline lookup yields CDR1 LNHDA and CDR2 SQIVND (reference sequence). The V and J ends lost 6 bases and 0 bases respectively, with 15 bases between them. The CDR3 consists of 16 residues. The CDR3 is CASRASWRSSGNTIYF. The CDR3 DNA reads as TGTGCCAGTAGAGCTAGTTGGCGATCCTCTGGAAACACCATATATTTT.

The V gene is TRBV7-8, the J gene TRBJ2-2; 7 bases fit TRBD2. Trimming at V came to 6 bases and at J to 5 bases, leaving 6 bases not matched to a gene. The CDR3 length is 14 residues. The germline V gene has CDR1 SGHVS and CDR2 FQNEAQ. The CDR3 sequence: CASRGGRVTGELFF. Here the CDR3 DNA reads TGTGCCAGCAGGGGAGGGCGGGTGACCGGGGAGCTGTTTTTT.

V usage is TRBV4-3 and J usage is TRBJ1-6; D is ambiguous. Trimming took 4 bases from V and 0 from J, leaving 10 bases between them. CDR1 LGHNA and CDR2 YSLEER come from the germline V gene. The CDR3 consists of 16 residues. CDR3 loop: CASSRRRSSYNSPLHF. CDR3 sequence (DNA): TGCGCCAGCAGCCGGCGTCGGAGCTCCTATAATTCACCCCTCCACTTT.

This sequence joins TRBV9 and TRBJ2-7; the D is unclear. Per germline, CDR1 SGDLS and CDR2 YYNGEE. Trimming pared 0 bases from V and 0 bases from J, leaving 7 bases between. The CDR3 consists of 14 residues. The CDR3 sequence is CASSVGASSYEQYF. CDR3 sequence (DNA): TGTGCCAGCAGCGTAGGGGCCTCCTCCTACGAGCAGTACTTC.